By share of the sample, the clone carrying this T cell receptor (delta chain) is large. The data were obtained in a study of gamma-delta chains in newborns, infants, children. Background on the study: Polyclonal expansion of innate γδ T cells after birth follows microbial exposure.

TCRdb re-called the reads using CATT. The data show more than 1,500 delta-chain clones, 40% to 45% seen once. Material: blood. The sequence came from a child who had a fever.

DNA of the CDR3: TGTGCTCTTGGGGAAGGGGATGGGTGGACCTGGGACACCCGACAGATGTTTTTC. Protein: CALGEGDGWTWDTRQMFF. V and J are TRDV1 and TRDJ3, with D possibly being TRDD3 (6 bases). The length of the CDR3 is 18 residues. Trimming took off 2 bases at V and 2 bases at J, with 13 bases between the two ends. Looked up from germline, CDR1 is TSWWSYY and CDR2 is QGS.